Presented here are 8 T cell receptor beta chains from one specimen sequenced in a study of T cells in Graves' hyperthyroidism and ophthalmopathy. TCR beta CDR3 region amplification was performed from RNA transcripts. HTBI primers were used for first-round RT-PCR of the TCR CDR3. Each CDR3 protein gets one entry after TCRdb re-called the multiplex PCR reads with MiXCR. The profile shows approximately 510,000 distinct CDR3 sequences, 40% to 55% of them singletons. Sequenced: peripheral blood or thyroid tissue (not recorded which). Every receptor here comes from an adult woman with Graves' disease, either hyperthyroidism or ophthalmopathy (not recorded which).

The table lists this clonotype with a count of one. V and J are TRBV20-1 and TRBJ1-5; 7 bases align to TRBD1. The CDR3 totals 15 residues. V shed 0 bases, J shed 4 bases, and the junction held 6 bases outside the gene matches. The V gene's germline CDR1 is DFQATT and CDR2 SNEGSKA (reference sequence). This CDR3 is CSARDIRGENQPQHF. The CDR3 DNA follows: TGCAGTGCTAGAGATATCAGGGGGGAAAATCAGCCCCAGCATTTT.

The rearrangement links TRBV29-1 to TRBJ1-2; D gene unclear. Per germline, CDR1 SQVTM and CDR2 ANQGSEA. The ends were cut back, 0 bases at V and 4 bases at J, with 12 bases in the middle. CDR3 length: 14 residues. This CDR3 is CSVEDPVHSYGYTF. The CDR3 nucleotides read TGCAGCGTTGAAGATCCAGTGCATTCCTATGGCTACACCTTC.

This clonotype occurred many times. The chain is built from TRBV4-1 and TRBJ1-2; D is uncertain. CDR1 is MGHRA and CDR2 is YSYEKL in the germline V gene. Trimming shortened V by 1 base and J by 8 bases, and 11 bases separated the two germline ends. The CDR3 loop spans 13 amino acids. CDR3 sequence: CASSQGPLGGYTF. The CDR3 DNA reads as TGCGCCAGCAGCCAAGGACCATTGGGAGGCTACACCTTC.

V and J are TRBV20-1 and TRBJ1-1, with unresolved D. Germline V lookup: CDR1 DFQATT, CDR2 SNEGSKA (reference sequence). V was shortened by 2 bases and J by 1 base, with 8 bases between the two germline ends. The CDR3 runs to 13 residues. This chain's CDR3 is CSARISGNTEAFF. In nucleotides, the CDR3 is TGCAGTGCTAGAATTTCGGGGAACACTGAAGCTTTCTTT.

This clonotype was seen ten or more times. The chain is built from TRBV29-1 and TRBJ2-7; 9 bases fit TRBD1. The CDR3 has 13 residues. Germline CDR1 is SQVTM and CDR2 is ANQGSEA. The J segment lost 3 bases and the V segment lost 7 bases, leaving 7 bases of the junction unmatched. The CDR3 reads CSAGTGTHYEQYF. The CDR3 DNA is TGCAGCGCCGGGACAGGGACCCACTACGAGCAGTACTTC.

A note on this clonotype: The junction differs from germline at one of its ends, possibly a read error. The genes are TRBV24-1 and TRBJ2-5, with 7 bases aligning to TRBD1. CDR1 and CDR2 from the germline V gene are KGHDR and SFDVKD. The CDR3 totals 15 residues. CDR3 residues: CATSDPDRSRETQDF. Here the CDR3 DNA reads TGCGCCACCAGTGATCCGGACAGGTCGCGAGAGACCCAGGACTTC.

The chain couples TRBV7-9 to TRBJ1-2, with D unresolved. The CDR3 runs 14 residues. The germline V gene has CDR1 SEHNR and CDR2 FQNEAQ (reference sequence). V shed 3 bases and J shed 4 bases, with 12 bases lying between them. The DNA of the CDR3 is TGTGCCAGCAGCTTCTCAGATTTTTTCTATGGCTACACCTTC. Protein: CASSFSDFFYGYTF.

This clonotype was detected ten times or more. The chain has TRBV4-2 and TRBJ1-1; D is uncertain. CDR3 length: 17 amino acids. Trimming took 1 base from V and 1 from J, leaving 16 bases between them. The V gene's germline CDR1 is LGHNA and CDR2 YNFKEQ. The CDR3 DNA reads as TGTGCCAGCAGCCAAGTTACGGTTAGATTGGGGAACACTGAAGCTTTCTTT. Its protein is CASSQVTVRLGNTEAFF.